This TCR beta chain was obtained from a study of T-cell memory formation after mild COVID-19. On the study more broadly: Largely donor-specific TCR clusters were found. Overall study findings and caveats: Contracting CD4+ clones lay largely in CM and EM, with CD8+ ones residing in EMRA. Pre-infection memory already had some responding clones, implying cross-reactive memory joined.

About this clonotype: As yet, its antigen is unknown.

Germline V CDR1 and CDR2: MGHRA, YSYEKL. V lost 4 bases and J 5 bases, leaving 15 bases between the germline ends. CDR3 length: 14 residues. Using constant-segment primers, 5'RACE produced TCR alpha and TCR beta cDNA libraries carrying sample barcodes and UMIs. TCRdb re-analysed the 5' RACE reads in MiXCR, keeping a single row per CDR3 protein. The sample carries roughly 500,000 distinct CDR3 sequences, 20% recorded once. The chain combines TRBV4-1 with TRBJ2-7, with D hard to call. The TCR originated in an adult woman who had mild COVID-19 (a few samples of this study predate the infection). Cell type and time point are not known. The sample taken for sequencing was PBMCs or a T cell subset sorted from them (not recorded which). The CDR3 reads CASSLYRHNNEQYF. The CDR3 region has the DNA TGCGCCAGCAGCCTCTATAGACACAACAACGAGCAGTACTTC.